Below are 26 T cell receptor beta chains sequenced from a single sample in a study of blood T cell repertoires in COVID-19. Only in-frame clones appear in the TCRdb table, and some are missing; sequencing was by immunoSEQ multiplex PCR. The sample has fewer than 400,000 clones; around 87% are singletons. The specimen sequenced was peripheral blood. The receptors come from a human donor in a cohort sampled during active COVID-19.

The rearrangement joins TRBV29-1 to TRBJ2-5; TRBD2 aligns across 12 bases. Trimming removed 3 bases from V and 4 bases from J; junction bases left unmatched: 3. CDR3 length: 14 amino acids. Germline V gene sequence: CDR1 SQVTM, CDR2 ANQGSEA. CDR3 coding DNA: TGCAGCGTTGATAGACTAGCGGGAGCAGAGACCCAGTACTTC. This sequence encodes CSVDRLAGAETQYF. Complete variable domain (other parts from reference TRBV29-1 and TRBJ2-5): SAVISQKPSRDICQRGTSLTIQCQVDSQVTMMFWYRQQPGQSLTLIATANQGSEATYESGFVIDKFPISRPNLTFSTLTVSNMSPEDSSIYLCSVDRLAGAETQYFGPGTRLLVL.

V and J are TRBV4-1 and TRBJ2-3, with 7 nucleotides matching TRBD1. The V and J ends lost 3 bases and 3 bases, in that order; junction bases with no gene match: 27. Per the germline V gene, CDR1 is MGHRA and CDR2 is YSYEKL. The CDR3 has 22 amino acids. As DNA, the CDR3 is TGCGCCAGCAGCCATGCACTTGGTCCAGTGACAGGGAAGAGGCGGGCTACAGATACGCAGTATTTT. Protein: CASSHALGPVTGKRRATDTQYF.

The CDR3 bases are TGTGCCAGCAGCCTCCTCAACGCTCGGGAGCAGTACTTC. Translation: CASSLLNAREQYF. The gene calls are TRBV3-1 (or the pseudogene TRBV3-2) and TRBJ2-7; D gene ambiguous. V shed 4 bases and J shed 7 bases, with 14 bases lying between them. The CDR3 sequence is 13 residues long. Germline CDR1 LGHDT, CDR2 YNNKEL (reference sequence).

CDR3 sequence (DNA): TGTGCCACCAGCAGAGGGGATAGCGGGAGAAACAATGAGCAGTTCTTC. Translating gives CATSRGDSGRNNEQFF. The V gene is TRBV15, the J gene TRBJ2-1; 9 nucleotides agree with TRBD2. V was clipped by 1 base and J by 5 bases; unmatched bases: 6. The V gene's germline CDR1 is LNHNV and CDR2 YYDKDF (reference sequence). The CDR3 is made up of 16 amino acids. The complete variable domain, with remaining parts taken from reference TRBV15 and TRBJ2-1, reads DAMVIQNPRYQVTQFGKPVTLSCSQTLNHNVMYWYQQKSSQAPKLLFHYYDKDFNNEADTPDNFQSRRPNTSFCFLDIRSPGLGDTAMYLCATSRGDSGRNNEQFFGPGTRLTVL.

The chain links TRBV19 to TRBJ1-1, with 7 bases that match TRBD1. This CDR3 spans 14 amino acids. The V segment lost 6 bases and the J segment 1 base; nucleotides outside the gene matches: 5. Germline values: CDR1 LNHDA, CDR2 SQIVND (reference sequence). The CDR3 here is CASSRGTENTEAFF. CDR3 DNA sequence: TGTGCCAGTAGCAGAGGGACAGAGAACACTGAAGCTTTCTTT.

V and J are TRBV3-1 (or the pseudogene TRBV3-2) and TRBJ2-6, with D unresolved. Germline CDR1 LGHDT, CDR2 YNNKEL (reference sequence). The CDR3 spans 15 residues. V was shortened by 6 bases and J by 0 bases, with 9 bases between the two germline ends. The CDR3 sequence is CASSREPSGANVLTF. The CDR3 DNA reads TGTGCCAGCAGTCGAGAGCCCTCTGGGGCCAACGTCCTGACTTTC.

The V gene is TRBV19, the J gene TRBJ2-7; 9 bases match TRBD1. The CDR3 contains 15 residues. Germline V CDR1 and CDR2: LNHDA, SQIVND (reference sequence). The V and J ends lost 1 base and 2 bases, in that order; junction bases with no gene match: 3. The CDR3 nucleotides read TGTGCCAGTAGTATAGCCGGGACAGGGCCCTACGAGCAGTACTTC. Protein sequence: CASSIAGTGPYEQYF.

The chain carries TRBV28 and TRBJ2-1; 7 nucleotides line up with TRBD1. The CDR3 is 14 residues long. V lost 3 bases, J lost 7 bases, and 6 bases stayed unmatched. Per the germline V gene, CDR1 is MDHEN and CDR2 is SYDVKM. The CDR3 loop reads CASSFRGTLNEQFF. In DNA, the CDR3 is TGTGCCAGCAGTTTCAGGGGGACCCTGAATGAGCAGTTCTTC.

The chain is built from TRBV6-5 and TRBJ2-1; a weak D match, TRBD2 (6 bases). From germline, CDR1 is MNHEY and CDR2 SVGAGI. V shed 0 bases and J shed 4 bases, with 13 bases lying between them. This CDR3 contains 16 residues. The CDR3 DNA reads TGTGCCAGCAGTTACTCTCTAGCGAGGGCGTACAATGAGCAGTTCTTC. Protein: CASSYSLARAYNEQFF.

This chain uses TRBV20-1 with TRBJ1-2; unclear D gene. Germline-derived CDR1 and CDR2 are DFQATT and SNEGSKA (reference sequence). The CDR3 spans 11 residues. The V gene lost 5 bases and the J gene lost 3 bases, with 7 bases spanning the gap. CDR3 amino acids: CSAPEDYGYTF. The CDR3 DNA is TGCAGTGCTCCCGAGGACTATGGCTACACCTTC.

The CDR3 DNA sequence: TGTGCCAGCAGCTTGGTGGGGGGGCCCCCCTATGGCTACACCTTC. It specifies CASSLVGGPPYGYTF. The chain is built from TRBV5-6 and TRBJ1-2; D might be TRBD1 (6 bases). The CDR3 has 15 amino acids. Germline assignment: CDR1 SGHDT and CDR2 YYEEEE. Trimming removed 0 bases at V and 4 bases at J, with 13 bases between.

The chain couples TRBV3-1 (or the pseudogene TRBV3-2) to TRBJ1-2; tentative D call: TRBD1 (5 bases). Per germline, CDR1 LGHDT and CDR2 YNNKEL (reference sequence). V lost 0 bases, J lost 8 bases, and 19 bases lay in between. This CDR3 is built from 16 residues. DNA of the CDR3: TGTGCCAGCAGCCAAGAGGGTAGGGTGGGCCCAGGGGGCTACACCTTC. Translating gives CASSQEGRVGPGGYTF.

The gene calls are TRBV7-3 and TRBJ2-3; weak D call: TRBD2 (7 bases). The germline gives CDR1 SGHTA, CDR2 FQGTGA. CDR3 length: 16 amino acids. Between the trimmed V and J ends, which lost 2 bases and 0 bases, there was a span of 12 bases. The CDR3 DNA reads TGTGCCAGCAGCTTAGACGGGGGGCTTAGCACAGATACGCAGTATTTT. Its protein product is CASSLDGGLSTDTQYF.

The chain uses TRBV7-9 and TRBJ2-2; D unclear. The length of the CDR3 is 12 residues. Trimming cost V 3 bases and J 7 bases, with 6 bases left between them. Per germline, CDR1 SEHNR and CDR2 FQNEAQ (reference sequence). The CDR3: CASSFSNGELFF. In nucleotides, the CDR3 is TGTGCCAGCAGCTTTTCCAACGGGGAGCTGTTTTTT.

V gene TRBV28 combines with J gene TRBJ1-2, with a possible D match to TRBD1 (5 bases). This CDR3 spans 15 amino acids. V lost 9 bases to trimming and J lost 6 bases, with 23 bases between them. Germline CDR1 is MDHEN and CDR2 is SYDVKM. DNA of the CDR3: TGTGCCAGTCTTCCGCGGGGGTCCGAATGGGATGGCTACACCTTC. Translated: CASLPRGSEWDGYTF.

V usage is TRBV18 and J usage is TRBJ1-6, with 7 positions matching TRBD1. The CDR3 is 14 amino acids. With 3 bases clipped from V and 10 bases from J, the junction kept 6 bases outside the gene matches. The germline V gene encodes CDR1 KGHSH and CDR2 LQKENI. As DNA, the CDR3 is TGTGCCAGCTCACCGAGCCAGGGGGACTCACCCCTCCACTTT. Encoded protein: CASSPSQGDSPLHF.

The CDR3 region has the DNA TGTGCCAGCAGCAGGGTAAAGAATCAGCCCCAGCATTTT. This encodes CASSRVKNQPQHF. The rearrangement links TRBV12-3 or TRBV12-4 to TRBJ1-5; a possible D gene is TRBD1 (5 bases). The CDR3 contains 13 residues. V lost 6 bases and J 4 bases, leaving 10 bases between the germline ends.

The J gene is TRBJ2-5, the V gene TRBV3-1 (or the pseudogene TRBV3-2); TRBD2 matches 8 bases. This CDR3 has 14 amino acids. The V gene's germline CDR1 is LGHDT and CDR2 YNNKEL (reference sequence). Germline trimming cut 3 bases from V and 7 bases from J; bases unmatched to any gene: 7. The chain's CDR3 is CASSHGTRPRTQYF. The CDR3 DNA reads as TGTGCCAGCAGCCACGGGACTAGGCCCAGGACCCAGTACTTC.

This clone was counted at least ten times. This chain connects TRBV30 to TRBJ2-2; D unresolved. Germline CDR1 is GTSNPN and CDR2 is SVGIG (reference sequence). The germline V and J ends were trimmed by 4 bases and 0 bases, with 9 bases remaining between them. The CDR3 is 14 amino acids. CDR3 residues: CAWTRLANTGELFF. The CDR3 nucleotides are TGTGCCTGGACACGACTCGCGAACACCGGGGAGCTGTTTTTT.

The J gene is TRBJ2-6, the V gene TRBV29-1, with D perhaps TRBD1 (5 bases). The V and J ends lost 3 bases and 2 bases respectively, with 11 bases between them. The CDR3 is made up of 15 amino acids. CDR1 is SQVTM and CDR2 is ANQGSEA in the germline V gene. The CDR3, as DNA: TGCAGCGTTGAGGACATCCCTCCTGGGGCCAACGTCCTGACTTTC. This sequence encodes CSVEDIPPGANVLTF. Full variable domain (remainder filled in from reference TRBV29-1 and TRBJ2-6): SAVISQKPSRDICQRGTSLTIQCQVDSQVTMMFWYRQQPGQSLTLIATANQGSEATYESGFVIDKFPISRPNLTFSTLTVSNMSPEDSSIYLCSVEDIPPGANVLTFGAGSRLTVL.

This clone was recorded once. This rearrangement joins TRBV29-1 to TRBJ2-3; weak D call: TRBD2 (6 bases). The ends were cut back, 7 bases at V and 9 bases at J, with 11 bases in the middle. CDR1 and CDR2 (germline): SQVTM, ANQGSEA. The CDR3 has 10 residues. CDR3 region: CSAGTDTQYF. DNA of the CDR3: TGCAGCGCCGGGACTGACACGCAGTATTTT.

The rearrangement uses TRBV28 and TRBJ1-2; 9 nucleotides line up with TRBD1. Germline assignment: CDR1 MDHEN and CDR2 SYDVKM. After removal of 6 bases from V and 7 bases from J, the junction contained 12 bases not matched to a gene. The CDR3 sequence is 15 residues long. The CDR3, as DNA: TGTGCCAGCAGGGTCCGGACAGGGGAGGCAGGTGGCTACACCTTC. Protein sequence: CASRVRTGEAGGYTF.

The CDR3 region is CASSTPLQGHEQFF. CDR3 bases: TGTGCCAGCAGCACCCCGCTACAGGGCCATGAGCAGTTCTTC. This rearrangement joins TRBV5-5 to TRBJ2-1, with D possibly TRBD1 on 6 matching bases. Trimming removed 4 bases at V and 8 bases at J, with 16 bases between. The length of the CDR3 is 14 residues. Germline V gene data show CDR1 as SGHKS and CDR2 as YYEKEE (reference sequence).

This clone was counted between two and nine times. The chain recombines TRBV7-9 with TRBJ1-1; D uncertain. Trimming removed 5 bases from V and 1 base from J, with 5 bases in between. Germline CDR1 reads SEHNR; CDR2 reads FQNEAQ (reference sequence). CDR3 size: 12 residues. The CDR3 is CASSRENTEAFF. As DNA, the CDR3 is TGTGCCAGCAGCCGGGAGAACACTGAAGCTTTCTTT.

The chain carries TRBV12-3 or TRBV12-4 and TRBJ2-1; weak D call: TRBD2 (5 bases). Trimming stripped 5 bases from V and 9 bases from J, with 11 bases between. This CDR3 region has 12 residues. The CDR3 protein is CASSQDYAEQFF. The CDR3 DNA follows: TGTGCCAGCAGTCAAGACTATGCTGAGCAGTTCTTC.

The rearrangement uses TRBV5-1 and TRBJ1-4, with a possible D match to TRBD1 (6 bases). CDR1 is SGHRS, CDR2 YFSETQ, per germline. This CDR3 is 15 amino acids long. Trimming removed 0 bases at V and 3 bases at J, with 9 bases between. As DNA, the CDR3 is TGCGCCAGCAGCTTGGATGGACAGCCTAATGAAAAACTGTTTTTT. This codes for CASSLDGQPNEKLFF.